This TCR beta chain was recovered during a study of spatial heterogeneity in lung cancer. For the study at large: Raw-read counts averaged over ten per unique TCR and UMI combination.

Germline CDR1 reads LGHDT; CDR2 reads YNNKEL (reference sequence). This CDR3 spans 16 amino acids. Trimming left V 0 bases short and J 5 bases short, with 14 bases between. TCRdb itself ran the 5' RACE reads through MiXCR, one entry per CDR3 protein. The sample holds approximately 43,000 distinct CDR3 sequences, 10% to 13% seen once. This sample's time point: blood at routine non-recurrence follow-up after resection. Tumor, nontumor lung or frozen PBMC supplied whole RNA, sequenced without sorting. Sequenced material: PBMCs, taken at follow-up. J is TRBJ2-4 and V is TRBV3-1; D is undetermined. The receptor comes from a female donor with early-stage non-small cell lung cancer. The CDR3 bases are TGTGCCAGCAGCCAAGATATCCCTGGCGGTGAAAACATTCAGTACTTC. Residues: CASSQDIPGGENIQYF.